Following are 21 T cell receptor beta chains from one sample sequenced in a study of T cells after yellow fever vaccination. TCRdb re-called the 5' RACE reads with MiXCR, one entry per CDR3 protein. The table records over 65,000 distinct CDR3 sequences, 10% to 15% of them present only once. This specimen consisted of CD8+ T cells not binding an NS4B(214-222) dextramer, sorted from PBMCs, obtained approximately 22 days after the first yellow fever vaccination. The receptors stem from a man aged 18 to 30 who received the YFV17D yellow fever vaccine.

The chain carries TRBV5-6 and TRBJ1-5; 7 bases are shared with TRBD1. Germline values: CDR1 SGHDT, CDR2 YYEEEE. Trimming at V came to 3 bases and at J to 0 bases, leaving 9 bases not matched to a gene. The CDR3 runs 17 residues. Written as DNA, the CDR3 is TGTGCCAGCAGCTCGAGGGACAGAGTTTATAGCAATCAGCCCCAGCATTTT. The encoded protein is CASSSRDRVYSNQPQHF.

This clonotype was found many times. The chain links TRBV20-1 to TRBJ2-1; D is possibly TRBD1 (7 bases). V was clipped by 1 base and J by 8 bases, with 15 bases between them. Germline CDR1 DFQATT, CDR2 SNEGSKA (reference sequence). This CDR3 has 14 residues. CDR3 DNA sequence: TGCAGTGCTAGAGGGGACCAGGGGGGAGATGAGCAGTTCTTC. Translation gives CSARGDQGGDEQFF.

In this sample, this clonotype turned up a few times. The V call is TRBV20-1, the J call TRBJ2-6, with D possibly TRBD1 on 6 matching bases. V dropped 1 base and J dropped 2 bases, with 15 bases sitting between them. The length of the CDR3 is 17 residues. CDR1 is DFQATT and CDR2 is SNEGSKA in the germline V gene (reference sequence). The CDR3 DNA is TGCAGTGCTAGAGTCAACAGGGACCGCCCTGGGGCCAACGTCCTGACTTTC. Translation: CSARVNRDRPGANVLTF.

This sequence joins TRBV5-4 and TRBJ1-2; 7 bases map to TRBD1. This CDR3 is 14 amino acids long. Germline assignment: CDR1 SGHNT and CDR2 YYREEE (reference sequence). V lost 4 bases, J lost 1 base, and 4 bases stayed unmatched. The CDR3 here is CASSEGQNNYGYTF. The DNA for the CDR3 is TGTGCCAGCAGCGAGGGACAGAATAACTATGGCTACACCTTC.

This chain uses TRBV29-1 with TRBJ2-1; D is possibly TRBD1 (6 bases). Looked up from germline, CDR1 is SQVTM and CDR2 is ANQGSEA. The length of the CDR3 is 11 residues. V lost 7 bases, J lost 2 bases, and 6 bases lay in between. CDR3: CSGGPYNEQFF. CDR3 coding DNA: TGCAGCGGGGGGCCCTACAATGAGCAGTTCTTC.

This clonotype has a handful of counts. This rearrangement joins TRBV4-1 to TRBJ2-3, with D perhaps given as TRBD1 or TRBD2 (5 bases each). The CDR3 has 16 residues. Between the trimmed V and J ends, which lost 0 bases and 4 bases, there was a span of 14 bases. Germline lookup yields CDR1 MGHRA and CDR2 YSYEKL. The CDR3 DNA reads as TGCGCCAGCAGCCAAGAGGGGGTGGGGGAGTCAGATACGCAGTATTTT. Protein: CASSQEGVGESDTQYF.

This clonotype came up a few times. The chain combines TRBV29-1 with TRBJ2-1; D ambiguous. Trimming cost V 6 bases and J 0 bases, with 12 bases left between them. The length of the CDR3 is 14 residues. Per germline, CDR1 SQVTM and CDR2 ANQGSEA. CDR3 loop: CSVASRGSYNEQFF. The CDR3 DNA follows: TGCAGCGTCGCTTCTCGTGGCTCCTACAATGAGCAGTTCTTC.

This clonotype occurred a few times. The chain uses TRBV21-1 and TRBJ2-5; TRBD1 is taken as the D call from the table, unchecked against the DNA. TRBV21-1 is recorded as a pseudogene. The CDR3 runs to 17 residues. The CDR3 reads CASSKEAKGAFRETQYF. For the CDR3, the DNA is TGTGCCAGCAGCAAAGAGGCAAAGGGGGCTTTTAGAGAGACCCAGTACTTC.

The J gene is TRBJ1-1, the V gene TRBV7-9; D uncertain. Germline CDR1 reads SEHNR; CDR2 reads FQNEAQ (reference sequence). CDR3 length equals 16 residues. Trimming took off 1 base at V and 0 bases at J, with 12 bases between the two ends. The CDR3 sequence is CASSLDRQAMNTEAFF. CDR3 coding DNA: TGTGCCAGCAGCTTAGATCGGCAGGCGATGAACACTGAAGCTTTCTTT.

J is TRBJ1-3 and V is TRBV15, with 9 bases matching TRBD1. From germline, CDR1 is LNHNV and CDR2 YYDKDF (reference sequence). Germline trimming cut 0 bases from V and 0 bases from J; bases unmatched to any gene: 12. This CDR3 comprises 20 residues. The CDR3 DNA reads as TGTGCCACCAGCAGAGATTTGCGACAGGGGGGAATAAGCTCTGGAAACACCATATATTTT. Amino acid sequence: CATSRDLRQGGISSGNTIYF.

This clonotype appeared a few times. The rearrangement uses TRBV12-3 or TRBV12-4 and TRBJ2-7; 7 bases agree with TRBD2. V was pared by 5 bases and J by 2 bases, with 6 bases of the junction left unmatched. This CDR3 spans 14 amino acids. The CDR3 coding sequence is TGTGCCAGCAGTCCGAGGGAGGGACCCTACGAGCAGTACGTC. Its translation is CASSPREGPYEQYV.

The V gene is TRBV3-1, the J gene TRBJ1-2; no firm D call. Germline values: CDR1 LGHDT, CDR2 YNNKEL (reference sequence). This CDR3 comprises 14 residues. V lost 6 bases and J lost 2, with 13 bases in between. The CDR3 here is CASSPDMINYGYTF. The CDR3 DNA follows: TGTGCCAGCAGTCCCGACATGATAAACTATGGCTACACCTTC. The whole variable domain, remainder taken from reference TRBV3-1 and TRBJ1-2, is DTAVSQTPKYLVTQMGNDKSIKCEQNLGHDTMYWYKQDSKKFLKIMFSYNNKELIINETVPNRFSPKSPDKAHLNLHINSLELGDSAVYFCASSPDMINYGYTFGSGTRLTVV.

The DNA for the CDR3 is TGTGCCAGCAGTGACCAGACCGGGGAGCTGTTTTTT. Translated: CASSDQTGELFF. V is TRBV2 and J is TRBJ2-2; D unclear. This CDR3 has 12 amino acids. The V end was cut by 3 bases, the J end by 5 bases, with 4 bases between. Germline V CDR1 and CDR2: SNHLY, FYNNEI.

In this sample, this clonotype turned up a few times. The chain has TRBV27 and TRBJ2-1; the match to TRBD2 covers 7 bases. This CDR3 is 13 amino acids long. The trim removed 4 bases at V and 3 bases at J, leaving 0 bases unmatched. The germline V gene encodes CDR1 MNHEY and CDR2 SMNVEV (reference sequence). This CDR3 reads CASSSGGYNEQFF. Here the CDR3 DNA reads TGTGCCAGCAGTTCGGGGGGCTACAATGAGCAGTTCTTC.

This clonotype was seen only a few times. The rearrangement joins TRBV6-1 to TRBJ1-5; D is ambiguous. Looked up from germline, CDR1 is MNHNS and CDR2 is SASEGT. With 7 bases removed from V and 4 bases from J, the gap between germline ends came to 14 bases. The CDR3 is made up of 14 amino acids. The CDR3 DNA reads TGTGCCAGCAACTCTTGGGGAGGGAATCAGCCCCAGCATTTT. It specifies CASNSWGGNQPQHF.

The sample holds a few counts of this clonotype. The chain employs TRBV29-1 and TRBJ1-1, with D tentatively TRBD1 (6 bases). Germline V CDR1 and CDR2: SQVTM, ANQGSEA. Trimming stripped 6 bases from V and 10 bases from J, with 12 bases between. There are 10 residues in the CDR3. CDR3 sequence reads: CSVTGPGAFF. CDR3 coding DNA: TGCAGCGTCACAGGGCCGGGAGCTTTCTTT.

This clonotype was picked up a small number of times. This chain joins TRBV29-1 and TRBJ2-1, with D tentatively TRBD1 (5 bases). Between the trimmed V and J ends, which lost 3 bases and 10 bases, there was a span of 19 bases. CDR1 and CDR2 (germline): SQVTM, ANQGSEA. The CDR3 length is 14 residues. The CDR3 sequence: CSVDEWQGSREQFF. DNA of the CDR3: TGCAGCGTTGATGAATGGCAGGGTTCACGGGAGCAGTTCTTC.

This chain joins TRBV14 and TRBJ1-1; no firm D call. V shed 5 bases and J shed 5 bases, with 18 bases lying between them. Germline lookup yields CDR1 SGHDN and CDR2 FVKESK. This CDR3 spans 15 amino acids. CDR3 loop: CASSNGHLWETEAFF. CDR3 nucleotide sequence: TGTGCCAGCAGCAACGGGCATTTGTGGGAGACTGAAGCTTTCTTT. Drawing the rest from reference TRBV14 and TRBJ1-1, the complete variable domain is EAGVTQFPSHSVIEKGQTVTLRCDPISGHDNLYWYRRVMGKEIKFLLHFVKESKQDESGMPNNRFLAERTGGTYSTLKVQPAELEDSGVYFCASSNGHLWETEAFFGQGTRLTVV.

This clonotype came up a few times. This chain links TRBV5-1 with TRBJ2-3, with D possibly being TRBD2 (6 bases). Germline V lookup: CDR1 SGHRS, CDR2 YFSETQ. Trimming removed 5 bases at V and 7 bases at J, with 11 bases between. The CDR3 runs 12 residues. The CDR3 is CASRHGGNTQYF. The CDR3, as DNA: TGCGCCAGCAGACATGGGGGGAATACGCAGTATTTT.

This clonotype appeared a single time. The chain carries TRBV5-6 and TRBJ2-6; D possibly corresponds to TRBD2 (6 bases). The V end was cut by 9 bases, the J end by 4 bases, with 17 bases between. Germline V lookup: CDR1 SGHDT, CDR2 YYEEEE. The CDR3 totals 15 residues. CDR3 amino acids: CAMSPGGSGANVLTF. CDR3 nucleotide sequence: TGTGCCATGAGCCCCGGGGGATCGGGGGCCAACGTCCTGACTTTC.

This clonotype was picked up a small number of times. The chain combines TRBV10-3 with TRBJ2-1, with 7 bases matching TRBD1. The V gene end was trimmed by 2 bases and the J gene end by 5 bases; junction bases not matched to a gene: 12. Germline V gene data show CDR1 as ENHRY and CDR2 as SYGVKD. This CDR3 contains 17 residues. In nucleotides, the CDR3 is TGTGCCATCAGTGAGGGGGCCCGGGACAGCGAAGACAATGAGCAGTTCTTC. It codes for CAISEGARDSEDNEQFF.